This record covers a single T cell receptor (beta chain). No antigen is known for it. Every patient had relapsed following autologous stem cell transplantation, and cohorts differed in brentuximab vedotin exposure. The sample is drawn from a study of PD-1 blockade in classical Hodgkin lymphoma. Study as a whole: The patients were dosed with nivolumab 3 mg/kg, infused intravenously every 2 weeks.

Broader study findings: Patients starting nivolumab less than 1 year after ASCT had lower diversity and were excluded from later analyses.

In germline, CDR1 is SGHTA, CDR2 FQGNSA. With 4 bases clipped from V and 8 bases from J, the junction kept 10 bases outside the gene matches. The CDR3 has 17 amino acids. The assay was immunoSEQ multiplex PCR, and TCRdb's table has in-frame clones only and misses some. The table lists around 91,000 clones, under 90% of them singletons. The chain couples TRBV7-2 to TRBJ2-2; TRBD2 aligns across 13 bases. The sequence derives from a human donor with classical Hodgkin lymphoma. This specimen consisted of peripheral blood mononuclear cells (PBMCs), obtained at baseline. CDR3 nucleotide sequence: TGTGCCAGCAGCTACCAAACCGGGACTAGCGGGAAGGGGGAGCTGTTTTTT. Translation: CASSYQTGTSGKGELFF. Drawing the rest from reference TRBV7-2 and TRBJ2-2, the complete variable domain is GAGVSQSPSNKVTEKGKDVELRCDPISGHTALYWYRQSLGQGLEFLIYFQGNSAPDKSGLPSDRFSAERTGGSVSTLTIQRTQQEDSAVYLCASSYQTGTSGKGELFFGEGSRLTVL.